This T cell receptor beta chain was sequenced for a study of shared clonotypes between healthy human individuals. Between the trimmed V and J ends, which lost 1 base and 4 bases, there was a span of 4 bases. This CDR3 is built from 13 residues. CDR1 and CDR2 from the germline V gene are SGHTA and FQGNSA. Data came from immunoSEQ multiplex PCR; TCRdb stores just in-frame clones and leaves some out. The sample shows 950,000 to 1,300,000 clones, roughly 80% of them seen only once. Comment on this clone: Additional DNA sequences in this sample encode the identical CDR3.

The V gene is TRBV7-2, the J gene TRBJ2-2; the D is unclear. Sample: memory CD4+ T cells sorted from blood. The sample's subset: CD45RA-negative fraction. This receptor was obtained from a man younger than 35 in good health. For the CDR3, the DNA is TGTGCCAGCAGCTTAGAAGGCACCGGGGAGCTGTTTTTT. This codes for CASSLEGTGELFF.